A single sample is the source of the 16 T cell receptor beta chains below, sequenced in a study of TIL therapy for anti-PD-1-resistant metastatic lung cancer. This was the immunoSEQ v3 assay. Assay used: immunoSEQ multiplex PCR; TCRdb lists only in-frame clones, some missing. The sample lists approximately 92,000 clones, around 71% occurring once. Time point of the sample: pre-treatment sample, taken before nivolumab and TIL therapy. Pleural nodules or supraclavicular lymph nodes made up most of the excised metastases sampled. The sample in question was tumor tissue, obtained at baseline. Receptors were obtained from a person aged 30 to 80 with non-small cell lung cancer.

The chain has TRBV5-4 and TRBJ1-6; D is unclear. The CDR3 has 15 amino acids. Germline CDR1 is SGHNT and CDR2 is YYREEE (reference sequence). The V end lost 0 bases, the J end lost 6 bases, and 10 bases lay between the germline ends. The CDR3 sequence: CASSLDPGFNSPLHF. The CDR3 nucleotides read TGTGCCAGCAGCTTGGATCCCGGATTTAATTCACCCCTCCACTTT.

V and J are TRBV18 and TRBJ2-7, with D possibly matching TRBD2 (6 bases). The CDR3 extends over 13 amino acids. Between the trimmed V and J ends, which lost 6 bases and 1 base, there was a span of 10 bases. Germline V lookup: CDR1 KGHSH, CDR2 LQKENI. CDR3 coding DNA: TGTGCCAGCTCCCCCGGGACTTCCTACGAGCAGTACTTC. This gives the protein CASSPGTSYEQYF.

The J gene is TRBJ1-1, the V gene TRBV9, with 11 bases identical to TRBD1. CDR3 length: 15 residues. The junction had 7 bases not matched to a gene; V was cut back by 4 bases and J by 5 bases. Germline V gene sequence: CDR1 SGDLS, CDR2 YYNGEE. The CDR3 region is CASSSWDRGGTEAFF. The CDR3 nucleotides read TGTGCCAGCAGCTCTTGGGACAGGGGGGGAACTGAAGCTTTCTTT.

The V call is TRBV28, the J call TRBJ2-7; no firm D call. CDR1 is MDHEN and CDR2 is SYDVKM in the germline V gene. This CDR3 spans 12 amino acids. V was clipped by 5 bases and J by 7 bases, with 12 bases between them. The CDR3 protein is CASSSVSREQYF. CDR3 bases: TGTGCCAGCAGTAGCGTGTCCCGGGAGCAGTACTTC.

The chain carries TRBV27 and TRBJ2-3; D is undetermined. There are 12 residues in the CDR3. Germline CDR1 MNHEY, CDR2 SMNVEV (reference sequence). Trimming took off 10 bases at V and 4 bases at J, with 12 bases between the two ends. CDR3 amino acids: CATFLGPDTQYF. The CDR3 region has the DNA TGTGCCACCTTCTTGGGTCCAGATACGCAGTATTTT.

This clone has just one count. The genes are TRBV10-3 and TRBJ2-7; TRBD1 matches at 10 bases. Germline V CDR1 and CDR2: ENHRY, SYGVKD. J was trimmed by 6 bases and V by 6 bases; bases with no gene match: 11. The CDR3 spans 15 residues. The CDR3 nucleotides read TGTGCCATCAGCCGAGGACAGGGGGATAACAGCGAGCAGTACTTC. Translation: CAISRGQGDNSEQYF.

This clone appeared a few times. The chain has TRBV9 and TRBJ2-2, with D hard to call. V was shortened by 2 bases and J by 9 bases, with 14 bases between the two germline ends. Looked up from germline, CDR1 is SGDLS and CDR2 is YYNGEE. This CDR3 spans 14 amino acids. DNA of the CDR3: TGTGCCAGCAGCGTTAGCCCACTGGTCCGGGAGCTGTTTTTT. It codes for CASSVSPLVRELFF.

This clone was seen a single time. J is TRBJ2-3 and V is TRBV19; tentatively, D is TRBD2 (5 bases). Trimming took 5 bases from V and 8 from J, leaving 23 bases between them. Germline values: CDR1 LNHDA, CDR2 SQIVND (reference sequence). This CDR3 spans 16 amino acids. The CDR3 DNA reads as TGTGCCAGTAGTGCCGACGTCGGCGTAGGGAGTGGTACGCAGTATTTT. It is translated as CASSADVGVGSGTQYF.

The genes are TRBV3-1 (or the pseudogene TRBV3-2) and TRBJ1-5; D gene unclear. Trimming took 6 bases from V and 1 from J, leaving 10 bases between them. This CDR3 has 14 residues. From germline, CDR1 is LGHDT and CDR2 YNNKEL (reference sequence). The CDR3 DNA sequence: TGTGCCAGCAGTAAACGCGGGAGCAATCAGCCCCAGCATTTT. Translation: CASSKRGSNQPQHF.

This chain connects TRBV6-2 or TRBV6-3 to TRBJ1-2; possibly TRBD1 for D (5 bases). The germline CDR1 and CDR2 sequences are MNHEY and SVGEGT. The V and J ends lost 8 bases and 8 bases respectively, with 12 bases between them. This CDR3 has 11 residues. CDR3 amino acids: CASGQGGGYTF. The DNA for the CDR3 is TGTGCCAGCGGCCAGGGTGGCGGCTACACCTTC.

The rearrangement uses TRBV30 and TRBJ1-3; D not resolved. The CDR3 extends over 12 amino acids. V was trimmed by 0 bases and J by 2 bases, leaving 2 bases between them. Germline V gene sequence: CDR1 GTSNPN, CDR2 SVGIG (reference sequence). In DNA, the CDR3 is TGTGCCTGGAGTGTGGCTGGAAACACCATATATTTT. This translates into CAWSVAGNTIYF.

The chain couples TRBV7-9 to TRBJ2-7; no definite D call. This CDR3 is 12 amino acids long. The V end was cut by 5 bases, the J end by 3 bases, with 8 bases between. The germline V gene encodes CDR1 SEHNR and CDR2 FQNEAQ (reference sequence). The CDR3 here is CASSLDFYEQYF. The CDR3 DNA sequence: TGTGCCAGCAGCCTCGACTTCTACGAGCAGTACTTC.

The sample holds a few counts of this clone. V usage is TRBV9 and J usage is TRBJ2-7; D uncertain. The CDR3 runs to 14 residues. The V end lost 0 bases, the J end lost 0 bases, and 7 bases lay between the germline ends. Looked up from germline, CDR1 is SGDLS and CDR2 is YYNGEE. The CDR3 reads CASSVGSLSYEQYF. The CDR3 nucleotides are TGTGCCAGCAGCGTAGGTAGTCTCTCCTACGAGCAGTACTTC.

The chain links TRBV7-9 to TRBJ1-2; 9 nucleotides align to TRBD1. Trimming took 2 bases from V and 4 from J; bases not matched to a gene: 2. Germline CDR1 reads SEHNR; CDR2 reads FQNEAQ (reference sequence). The length of the CDR3 is 14 residues. The DNA for the CDR3 is TGTGCCAGCAGCTTAATGGACAGGGGCTATGGCTACACCTTC. It specifies CASSLMDRGYGYTF.

This clone was found a few times. The V and J genes are TRBV19 and TRBJ1-1, with no clear D. The germline gives CDR1 LNHDA, CDR2 SQIVND (reference sequence). Between the trimmed V and J ends, which lost 5 bases and 6 bases, there was a span of 10 bases. The CDR3 runs to 12 residues. CDR3: CASSLVGAEAFF. CDR3 in DNA: TGTGCCAGTAGTTTAGTGGGAGCTGAAGCTTTCTTT.

The chain uses TRBV4-1 and TRBJ1-2; 12 bases match TRBD1. This CDR3 comprises 18 residues. Germline CDR1 is MGHRA and CDR2 is YSYEKL. V shed 0 bases and J 11 bases; nucleotides not matched to a gene: 16. The CDR3 nucleotides are TGCGCCAGCAGCCAAGAGGCCGGGACAGGGGGCCCTTCTAGGGTTTACACCTTC. This gives the protein CASSQEAGTGGPSRVYTF.